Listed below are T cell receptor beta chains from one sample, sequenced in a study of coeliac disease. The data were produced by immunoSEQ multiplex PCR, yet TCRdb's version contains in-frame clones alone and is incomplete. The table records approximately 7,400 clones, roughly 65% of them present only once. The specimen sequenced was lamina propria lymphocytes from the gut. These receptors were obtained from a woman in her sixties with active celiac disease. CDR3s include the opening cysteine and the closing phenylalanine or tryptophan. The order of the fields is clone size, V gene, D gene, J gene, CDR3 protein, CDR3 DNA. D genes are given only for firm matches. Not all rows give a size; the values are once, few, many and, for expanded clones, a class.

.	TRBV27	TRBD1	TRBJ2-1	CASIGQGRVEQFF	TGTGCCAGTATCGGACAGGGGCGTGTTGAGCAGTTCTTC
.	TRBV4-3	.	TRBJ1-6	CASSQALSSYNSPLHF	TGCGCCAGCAGCCAAGCCCTCAGCTCCTATAATTCACCCCTCCACTTT
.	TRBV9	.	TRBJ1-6	CASSVALEWTNSPLHF	TGTGCCAGCAGCGTAGCTCTGGAATGGACAAATTCACCCCTCCACTTT
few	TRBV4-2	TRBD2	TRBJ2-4	CASSHSAQLAALREDKNIQYF	TGTGCCAGCAGCCACTCCGCCCAGCTAGCGGCCCTAAGGGAGGACAAAAACATTCAGTACTTC
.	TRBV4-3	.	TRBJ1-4	CASSQDPRGWGEKLFF	TGCGCCAGCAGCCAAGACCCGAGGGGGTGGGGTGAAAAACTGTTTTTT
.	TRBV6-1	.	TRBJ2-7	CASSEGRGIRIYEQYF	TGTGCCAGCAGTGAAGGGAGGGGAATCCGGATCTACGAGCAGTACTTC
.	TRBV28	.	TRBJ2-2	CASSFHGGPGELFF	TGTGCCAGCAGTTTTCATGGAGGACCCGGGGAGCTGTTTTTT
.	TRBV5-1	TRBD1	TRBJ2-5	CASSWNRGGQETQYF	TGCGCCAGCAGCTGGAACAGGGGTGGTCAGGAGACCCAGTACTTC
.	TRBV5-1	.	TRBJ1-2	CASSLGTEFYGYTF	TGCGCCAGCAGCTTGGGGACAGAATTCTATGGCTACACCTTC
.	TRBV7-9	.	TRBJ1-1	CASSRFQGIGNTEAFF	TGTGCCAGCAGCCGCTTCCAGGGTATCGGGAACACTGAAGCTTTCTTT
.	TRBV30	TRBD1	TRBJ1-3	CAWAQGISGNTIYF	TGTGCCTGGGCACAGGGGATCTCTGGAAACACCATATATTTT
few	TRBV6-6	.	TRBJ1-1	CASSGGGNTEAFF	TGTGCCAGCAGCGGGGGGGGTAACACTGAAGCTTTCTTT
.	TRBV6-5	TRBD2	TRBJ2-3	CASRLSGTSTDTQYF	TGTGCCAGCAGACTGAGCGGGACTAGCACAGATACGCAGTATTTT
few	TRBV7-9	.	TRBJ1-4	CASSLPATNEKLFF	TGTGCCAGCAGCCTACCTGCAACTAATGAAAAACTGTTTTTT
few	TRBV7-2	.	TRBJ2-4	CASSSRTGTSKNIQYF	TGTGCCAGCAGCTCCCGTACAGGGACGTCCAAAAACATTCAGTACTTC
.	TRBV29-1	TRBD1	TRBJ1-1	CSAPVQGDTEAFF	TGCAGCGCCCCGGTCCAGGGGGACACTGAAGCTTTCTTT
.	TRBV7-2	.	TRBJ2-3	CASSSDTLAIPPDTQYF	TGTGCCAGCAGCTCTGACACCCTCGCTATACCCCCAGATACGCAGTATTTT
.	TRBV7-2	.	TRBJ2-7	CASSRQTGSPTYEQYF	TGTGCCAGCAGCCGACAGACAGGTTCACCCACCTACGAGCAGTACTTC
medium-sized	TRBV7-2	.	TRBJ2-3	CASSLSVTRGRGAADTQYF	TGTGCCAGCAGCTTATCTGTCACCCGAGGGCGGGGCGCCGCGGATACGCAGTATTTT
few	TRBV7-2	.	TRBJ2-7	CASSPVRERAYEQYF	TGTGCCAGCAGCCCAGTCAGAGAGCGGGCCTACGAGCAGTACTTC
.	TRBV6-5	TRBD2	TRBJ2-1	CASSYSGRARNEQFF	TGTGCCAGCAGTTATAGCGGGAGAGCGAGGAATGAGCAGTTCTTC
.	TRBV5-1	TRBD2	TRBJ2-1	CASTVTSGGLNEQFF	TGCGCCAGCACCGTTACTAGCGGGGGGCTCAATGAGCAGTTCTTC
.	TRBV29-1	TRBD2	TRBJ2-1	CSGDSGRARNEQFF	TGCAGCGGGGATAGCGGGAGGGCCCGGAATGAGCAGTTCTTC
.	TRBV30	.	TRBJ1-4	CAWSGDGGTGEKLFF	TGTGCCTGGAGCGGTGATGGGGGCACAGGTGAAAAACTGTTTTTT
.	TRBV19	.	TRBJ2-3	CASSYWVRGTDTQYF	TGTGCCAGTAGTTACTGGGTTCGGGGCACAGATACGCAGTATTTT
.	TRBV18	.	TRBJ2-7	CASSPRQVPEEQYF	TGTGCCAGCTCACCACGTCAGGTTCCTGAGGAGCAGTACTTC
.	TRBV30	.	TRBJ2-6	CAWSRGASGANVLTF	TGTGCCTGGAGTCGGGGGGCGTCCGGGGCCAACGTCCTGACTTTC
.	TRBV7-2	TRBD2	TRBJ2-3	CASSFLAGDTQYF	TGTGCCAGCAGCTTCCTAGCGGGAGATACGCAGTATTTT
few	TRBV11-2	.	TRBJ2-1	CASSSSWTGDHEQFF	TGTGCCAGCAGCTCGTCTTGGACGGGAGACCATGAGCAGTTCTTC
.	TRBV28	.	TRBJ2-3	CASSIRVTDTQYF	TGTGCCAGCAGTATCAGGGTCACAGATACGCAGTATTTT
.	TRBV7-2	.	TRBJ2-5	CASSLELRGTQYF	TGTGCCAGCAGCTTGGAACTTAGGGGGACCCAGTACTTC
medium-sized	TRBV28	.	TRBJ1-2	CASTLWGAGANYGYTF	TGTGCCAGCACCCTATGGGGGGCGGGGGCTAACTATGGCTACACCTTC
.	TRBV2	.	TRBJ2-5	CASSEVEETQYF	TGTGCCAGCAGTGAAGTCGAAGAGACCCAGTACTTC
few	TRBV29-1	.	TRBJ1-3	CSAWTVAGNTIYF	TGCAGCGCCTGGACAGTCGCGGGAAACACCATATATTTT